This TCR beta chain comes out of a study of blood T cell repertoires in COVID-19. Original handling: Amplification of reference gene primers was used by the study to estimate nucleated cell counts. Profiling relied on immunoSEQ multiplex PCR, and the TCRdb table lists in-frame clones only, not all of them. That table furnishes V, J and clone size, whereas the DNA furnished D and trimming. The data contain approximately 480,000 clones, about 88% of them singletons. This CDR3 spans 13 amino acids. The V gene lost 4 bases and the J gene lost 1 base, with 8 bases spanning the gap. The V gene's germline CDR1 is SGHRS and CDR2 YFSETQ. In Seattle, patients joined the study during active infection and were tracked longitudinally.

The source of this sequence is a man between 18 and 29 years old with COVID-19, enrolled during active disease. The V call is TRBV5-1, the J call TRBJ1-1; unclear D gene. Sequencing was performed on peripheral blood. DNA of the CDR3: TGCGCCAGCAGCGGAGAGGGGAACACTGAAGCTTTCTTT. Translated, it gives CASSGEGNTEAFF.